This T cell receptor (beta chain) originates from a study of T cell repertoires in cytomegalovirus infection. The wider study: Indications of both CMV infection and matching HLA type were provided by public TCR beta signatures.

One entry per CDR3 protein, called by TCRdb with MiXCR from the reads. The sample carries 150,000 to 200,000 distinct CDR3 sequences, approximately 15% recorded once. This clonotype was seen a handful of times. The antigen is unknown. This CDR3 spans 16 amino acids. Germline CDR1 reads MDHEN; CDR2 reads SYDVKM. Between the trimmed V and J ends, which lost 6 bases and 0 bases, there was a span of 12 bases. Whole-study results and caveats: Carriers of CMV and the relevant HLA type were discriminated by public TCR beta frequency. HLA-C-restricted TCR beta clonotypes specific for CMV led the ex vivo response.

The clonotype was recovered from a human donor in good health (CMV status not recorded). Some clones in this sample may be carry-over from other donors' samples. The chain combines TRBV28 with TRBJ2-6; TRBD2 is a possible D gene (5 bases). The specimen sequenced was PBMCs. The CDR3 nucleotides are TGTGCCAGCAGGGTGGCGGGCAACTCTGGGGCCAACGTCCTGACTTTC. Residues: CASRVAGNSGANVLTF.